This T cell receptor beta chain was identified in a study of CD8 T cells in ankylosing spondylitis (dated by TCRdb to about 2017). Background for the entire study: The study profiled T cell receptor beta repertoires in healthy donors and ankylosing spondylitis patients to find disease-linked TCR variants. The full study cohort comprised 25 or so ankylosing spondylitis patients and over 95 healthy donors. Peripheral blood samples were taken, and synovial fluid was additionally collected from ankylosing spondylitis patients.

Broad study findings and their caveats: Some motif variants had previously been reported in the synovial fluid and blood of reactive arthritis patients, which suggests shared mechanisms of disease initiation. The disease-linked clones were reported to be significantly enriched in matched synovial fluid samples from ankylosing spondylitis patients. A TCR beta motif of seven or eight highly homologous amino acid variants appeared characteristic of blood from ankylosing spondylitis patients. The disease-linked clones had a CD8+ phenotype and were found at relatively low frequencies in peripheral blood.

Instrument on record: Illumina HiSeq 2500. TCR beta libraries were prepared by quantitative 5'-RACE with molecular barcodes. The source study handled its data this way. To identify disease-linked TCR variants, a new computational method was used, one built on a probabilistic model of VDJ rearrangement. Through fastp at Q25 and MiXCR, TCRdb rebuilt clones from the public reads, retaining in-frame beta chains. When rows share a CDR3 protein, they turn into one entry using the most common DNA and genes. The V and J calls and clone size come from TCRdb's table, not from the authors' own analysis. The sample table lists more than 400,000 distinct CDR3 sequences, 5.3% of them with a count of one. 3% to 4.5% of the sample is held by the ten biggest clonotypes. The CDR3 goes from the cysteine to the phenylalanine over 12 residues. This entry keeps only the CDR3 DNA: 36 bases, framed from base 1. CDR1 is given as DFQATT and CDR2 as SNEGSKA, both from the germline V gene (reference sequence). V loses 3 bases, J loses 4 bases, and the germline ends lie 8 bases apart.

Points on this clonotype: Its target antigen remains unknown. A read error is possible here, since a much larger clone lies one base away.

The sequence links TRBV20-1 to TRBJ2-3; the D gene is unclear. This clonotype was obtained from a male donor with ankylosing spondylitis. Sequencing was carried out using blood, either unsorted or a sorted T cell fraction (not recorded which). The nucleotide sequence is TGCAGTGCTAGTCCAAGCGCAGATACGCAGTATTTT. This is translated as CSASPSADTQYF.